These 7 T cell receptor beta chains share one sample of origin, sequenced in a study of blood T cell repertoires in COVID-19. Profiled with immunoSEQ multiplex PCR; TCRdb holds only in-frame clones, not every one. The sample holds around 270,000 clones, about 85% seen once. Sequencing was done on a sample of peripheral blood. The receptors were sampled from a man aged 55-75 years who had recovered from COVID-19.

The rearrangement joins TRBV27 to TRBJ2-7, with D tentatively TRBD1 (5 bases). The CDR3 covers 12 residues. V was trimmed by 7 bases and J by 3 bases, leaving 10 bases between them. Germline CDR1 MNHEY, CDR2 SMNVEV (reference sequence). CDR3 sequence: CASTLDSYEQYF. CDR3 nucleotides: TGTGCCAGCACCTTAGACAGCTACGAGCAGTACTTC.

This chain uses TRBV28 with TRBJ2-7; TRBD1 might be the D (5 bases). With 4 bases removed from V and 4 bases from J, the gap between germline ends came to 20 bases. This CDR3 region has 16 residues. Germline CDR1 and CDR2: MDHEN and SYDVKM. CDR3 nucleotides: TGTGCCAGCAGTTCACCCAGACACGACAGATATTACGAGCAGTACTTC. It specifies CASSSPRHDRYYEQYF.

V and J are TRBV11-3 and TRBJ2-2; D not resolved. The CDR3 totals 12 residues. V lost 4 bases to trimming and J lost 5 bases, with 5 bases between them. Per germline, CDR1 SGHNT and CDR2 YENEEA. CDR3 loop: CASSSRTGELFF. The CDR3 nucleotides are TGTGCCAGCAGCTCACGGACCGGGGAGCTGTTTTTT. Based on the CDR3 plus reference TRBV11-3 and TRBJ2-2, the full variable domain is EAGVVQSPRYKIIEKKQPVAFWCNPISGHNTLYWYLQNLGQGPELLIRYENEEAVDDSQLPKDRFSAERLKGVDSTLKIQPAELGDSAVYLCASSSRTGELFFGEGSRLTVL.

The table lists this clone with a few counts. The CDR3 DNA reads as TGTGCCAGCAGCTTAGCCCATGGGGGCGACTATGGCTACACCTTC. Translation gives CASSLAHGGDYGYTF. The J gene is TRBJ1-2, the V gene TRBV7-9; D might be TRBD1 (6 bases). The germline V gene encodes CDR1 SEHNR and CDR2 FQNEAQ (reference sequence). The CDR3 runs 15 residues. Trimming removed 0 bases from V and 3 bases from J, with 11 bases in between.

The CDR3 bases are TGTGCCAGCAGTGACGACAGGGGGAGAGCTAACTATGGCTACACCTTC. Translated, it gives CASSDDRGRANYGYTF. The chain links TRBV2 to TRBJ1-2; TRBD1 matches at 9 bases. CDR3 length equals 16 residues. Germline V CDR1 and CDR2: SNHLY, FYNNEI. V was pared by 3 bases and J by 0 bases, with 5 bases of the junction left unmatched.

The chain uses TRBV6-1 and TRBJ2-3, with a tentative D call TRBD1 (7 bases). Germline CDR1 and CDR2: MNHNS and SASEGT. The CDR3 is 15 amino acids. Trimming removed 3 bases at V and 0 bases at J, with 10 bases between. CDR3: CASSEAGQSTDTQYF. Here the CDR3 DNA reads TGTGCCAGCAGTGAGGCGGGACAGAGCACAGATACGCAGTATTTT.

CDR3 region: CAWRKSGTGGIYEQYF. Written as DNA, the CDR3 is TGTGCCTGGAGGAAATCCGGGACAGGGGGCATCTACGAGCAGTACTTC. The rearrangement uses TRBV30 and TRBJ2-7; 12 nucleotides line up with TRBD1. This CDR3 comprises 16 residues. From germline, CDR1 is GTSNPN and CDR2 SVGIG (reference sequence). Germline trimming cut 3 bases from V and 3 bases from J; bases unmatched to any gene: 9.